A selection of T cell receptor beta chains follows, all from one sample in a study of T cell responses to AZD1222 COVID-19 vaccine. Using immunoSEQ multiplex PCR, the repertoire was profiled, and TCRdb retains in-frame clones only, with some absent. This sample has fewer than 85,000 clones, with about nine tenths found just once. The sample consisted of peripheral blood, taken on day 0 of AZD1222 vaccination. The receptor set was obtained from an adult in good health. Each CDR3 is given with its conserved first and last residue. A D gene is named only where the DNA matches it firmly. Rows give clone size only sometimes, using once, few, many, or a class for an expanded clone.

v_call,clone_size,d_call,j_call,cdr3_aa,cdr3_nt
TRBV28,NA,NA,TRBJ1-3,CASSSHPIEVFWKHHIF,TGTGCCAGCAGTTCACACCCGATTGAGGTTTTCTGGAAACACCATATATTT
TRBV7-6,NA,NA,TRBJ1-1,CASSLEGGELVNTEAFF,TGTGCCAGCAGCTTAGAGGGAGGGGAATTGGTAAACACTGAAGCTTTCTTT
TRBV24-1,once,NA,TRBJ2-7,CATSDPGRGSSYEQYF,TGTGCCACCAGTGACCCCGGACGGGGAAGCTCCTACGAGCAGTACTTC
TRBV5-1,NA,NA,TRBJ1-2,CASSLAGPGEGINYGYTF,TGCGCCAGCAGCTTGGCCGGACCAGGAGAGGGGATAAACTATGGCTACACCTTC
TRBV24-1,NA,NA,TRBJ2-1,CATSPGNYNEQFF,TGTGCCACGTCGCCAGGGAACTACAATGAGCAGTTCTTC
TRBV9,NA,TRBD1,TRBJ2-7,CASSVQGANEQYF,TGTGCCAGCAGCGTACAGGGGGCAAACGAGCAGTACTTC
TRBV4-1,NA,NA,TRBJ1-4,CASSQGTGGEKLFF,TGCGCCAGCAGCCAAGGTACAGGTGGTGAAAAACTGTTTTTT
TRBV9,NA,NA,TRBJ2-3,CASSVARTGTDTQYF,TGTGCCAGCAGCGTAGCGAGGACAGGCACAGATACGCAGTATTTT
TRBV7-2,NA,NA,TRBJ2-3,CASSPIQGPHTQYF,TGTGCCAGCAGCCCTATCCAAGGACCCCATACGCAGTATTTT
TRBV28,NA,NA,TRBJ2-3,CASSLDTDTQYF,TGTGCCAGCAGTCTCGACACAGATACGCAGTATTTT
TRBV3-1/TRBV3-2,NA,NA,TRBJ2-2,CASSTSYSNTGELFF,TGTGCCAGCAGCACATCGTACAGTAACACCGGGGAGCTGTTTTTT
TRBV7-7,NA,NA,TRBJ2-1,CASSPNRDNEQFF,TGTGCTAGCAGCCCGAACAGGGACAATGAGCAGTTCTTC
TRBV10-3,NA,TRBD2,TRBJ2-7,CAISSSGSYEQYF,TGTGCCATCTCTTCTAGCGGCTCCTACGAGCAGTACTTC
TRBV28,NA,TRBD1,TRBJ2-7,CASRGQGGSYEQYF,TGTGCCAGCAGGGGACAGGGAGGGTCCTACGAGCAGTACTTC
TRBV2,NA,NA,TRBJ1-4,CASSVGGTNEKLFF,TGTGCCAGCAGTGTAGGAGGGACTAATGAAAAACTGTTTTTT
TRBV18,NA,TRBD2,TRBJ2-3,CASSSTSGGPDTQYF,TGTGCCAGCTCGTCCACTAGCGGGGGGCCAGATACGCAGTATTTT
TRBV19,NA,NA,TRBJ1-5,CASSIYTREGNQPQHF,TGTGCCAGTAGTATTTATACCAGGGAAGGCAATCAGCCCCAGCATTTT
TRBV3-1/TRBV3-2,NA,NA,TRBJ2-7,CASSQDGSDYEQYF,TGTGCCAGCAGCCAAGATGGTTCGGACTACGAGCAGTACTTC
TRBV6-5,once,NA,TRBJ2-7,CASSYRDTPYEQYF,TGTGCCAGCAGTTACAGGGACACCCCCTACGAGCAGTACTTC
TRBV2,once,NA,TRBJ1-1,CASSSLSALGGTEAFF,TGTGCCAGCAGTTCCCTCTCAGCGCTTGGGGGGACTGAAGCTTTCTTT
TRBV6-2/TRBV6-3,once,TRBD1,TRBJ2-7,CASSRGQGDLYEQYF,TGTGCCAGCAGCCGCGGACAGGGAGACCTCTACGAGCAGTACTTC
TRBV2,NA,NA,TRBJ1-2,CASSEPPGGYGYTF,TGTGCCAGCAGTGAACCACCCGGGGGCTATGGCTACACCTTC
TRBV7-2,NA,NA,TRBJ1-4,CASSFPSGEGDSGNEKLFF,TGTGCCAGCAGTTTCCCCAGTGGTGAGGGAGACTCTGGTAATGAAAAACTGTTTTTT
TRBV7-6,NA,NA,TRBJ2-3,CASSPRDSLRSDTQYF,TGTGCCAGCAGCCCCCGGGACTCTCTTCGATCAGATACGCAGTATTTT
TRBV25-1,NA,NA,TRBJ2-7,CASSQLYEQYF,TGTGCCAGCAGTCAGCTCTACGAGCAGTACTTC
TRBV5-1,NA,TRBD1,TRBJ1-4,CASSLGQHEKLFF,TGCGCCAGCAGCCTGGGACAGCATGAAAAACTGTTTTTT
TRBV5-4,NA,NA,TRBJ1-3,CASSLEADSGNTIYF,TGTGCCAGCAGCTTGGAGGCAGACTCTGGAAACACCATATATTTT
TRBV30,NA,TRBD1,TRBJ2-5,CAWSIGQGGSETQYF,TGTGCCTGGAGCATCGGACAGGGAGGTTCGGAGACCCAGTACTTC
TRBV15,NA,TRBD1,TRBJ2-7,CATSRDQGQGSDEQYF,TGTGCCACCAGCAGAGATCAGGGACAGGGTTCCGACGAGCAGTACTTC
TRBV11-2,NA,NA,TRBJ2-2,CASSLGWELFF,TGTGCCAGCAGCCTTGGGTGGGAGCTGTTTTTT
TRBV15,NA,TRBD1,TRBJ2-5,CATSREIGRQGGVETQYF,TGTGCCACCAGCAGAGAAATAGGTCGACAGGGGGGCGTGGAGACCCAGTACTTC
TRBV10-3,NA,NA,TRBJ1-2,CAISPRGTDYGYTF,TGTGCCATCAGCCCGAGGGGGACCGACTATGGCTACACCTTC
TRBV5-1,NA,TRBD1,TRBJ1-1,CASSLGSGQVNTEAFF,TGCGCCAGCAGCTTGGGTTCGGGACAGGTGAACACTGAAGCTTTCTTT
TRBV9,NA,NA,TRBJ2-7,CASSVGQVNTEQYF,TGTGCCAGCAGCGTAGGGCAGGTAAATACGGAGCAGTACTTC
TRBV9,few,TRBD1,TRBJ2-2,CASSIRDRNTGELFF,TGTGCCAGCAGCATCCGGGACAGGAACACCGGGGAGCTGTTTTTT
TRBV3-1/TRBV3-2,NA,NA,TRBJ2-7,CASSRPLLSKQYF,TGTGCCAGCAGCCGCCCGCTCCTCTCAAAGCAGTACTTC
TRBV9,NA,NA,TRBJ1-4,CASSVGKGNDEKLFF,TGTGCCAGCAGCGTAGGTAAGGGGAACGATGAAAAACTGTTTTTT
TRBV7-8,once,NA,TRBJ1-5,CASSLDRGARGNQPQHF,TGTGCCAGCAGCTTAGACCGGGGGGCTCGGGGCAATCAGCCCCAGCATTTT
TRBV28,NA,TRBD1,TRBJ2-7,CASSLLGTGIYEQYF,TGTGCCAGCAGTTTATTAGGGACAGGGATTTACGAGCAGTACTTC
TRBV19,NA,NA,TRBJ2-5,CASSIQRQETQYF,TGTGCCAGTAGTATCCAGAGGCAAGAGACCCAGTACTTC
TRBV27,few,TRBD1,TRBJ1-1,CASSTGVNTEAFF,TGTGCCAGCAGTACAGGGGTGAACACTGAAGCTTTCTTT
TRBV10-3,NA,NA,TRBJ2-3,CAIRGESTDTQYF,TGTGCCATCAGAGGGGAGAGCACAGATACGCAGTATTTT
TRBV7-9,NA,NA,TRBJ1-2,CASSLDVADAADGYTF,TGTGCCAGCAGCTTAGACGTTGCCGACGCCGCCGATGGCTACACCTTC
TRBV9,NA,NA,TRBJ2-1,CASSVSGSYNEQFF,TGTGCCAGCAGCGTATCCGGCTCCTACAATGAGCAGTTCTTC
TRBV4-3,NA,NA,TRBJ2-7,CASSQVGIKHAYEQYF,TGCGCCAGCAGCCAAGTCGGGATTAAACATGCCTACGAGCAGTACTTC
TRBV9,NA,NA,TRBJ1-1,CASSPDPPRTLGLGEAFF,TGTGCCAGCAGCCCCGACCCCCCCCGCACATTAGGGTTAGGCGAAGCTTTCTTT
TRBV10-3,NA,NA,TRBJ1-5,CAISQGYSNQPQHF,TGTGCCATCAGCCAGGGTTATAGCAATCAGCCCCAGCATTTT
TRBV11-3,NA,TRBD1,TRBJ1-2,CASSVTGEGYYGYTF,TGTGCCAGCAGCGTCACAGGGGAAGGGTACTATGGCTACACCTTC
TRBV18,NA,NA,TRBJ1-3,CASSLLSQGEYSGNTIYF,TGTGCCAGCTCACTCCTCAGCCAGGGAGAATACTCTGGAAACACCATATATTTT